Listed below are T cell receptor beta chains from one sample, sequenced in a study of siplizumab effects on memory and regulatory T cells. Assay used: immunoSEQ multiplex PCR; TCRdb lists only in-frame clones, some missing. The table lists about 100,000 clones, more than 85% of them singletons. The sample comprised CD4+ T cells sorted from blood. These receptors all stem from a human donor in good health. Each CDR3 is given with its conserved first and last residue. Each record gives: J gene, D gene, clone size, V gene, CDR3 protein, CDR3 DNA. D genes are given only for firm matches. Rows may omit the clone size; those that give it use once, few, many or a size class.

TRBJ2-1 | . | . | TRBV20-1 | CSARDPPEQFF | TGCAGTGCTAGAGATCCCCCTGAGCAGTTCTTC
TRBJ2-5 | TRBD2 | . | TRBV28 | CASSSGRETQYF | TGTGCCAGCAGTAGCGGGAGAGAGACCCAGTACTTC
TRBJ1-2 | TRBD1 | . | TRBV5-1 | CASSFTTDRGDGYTF | TGCGCCAGCAGCTTTACCACTGACAGGGGAGATGGCTACACCTTC
TRBJ1-6 | TRBD1 | . | TRBV6-6 | CASSGTDSPLHF | TGTGCCAGCAGTGGGACAGATTCACCCCTCCACTTT
TRBJ1-1 | . | . | TRBV10-3 | CAIRDAQVGTEAFF | TGTGCCATCCGGGATGCCCAGGTGGGCACTGAAGCTTTCTTT
TRBJ1-5 | TRBD1 | . | TRBV6-5 | CASSSGTGAGGQPQHF | TGTGCCAGCAGTTCCGGGACAGGGGCAGGAGGTCAGCCCCAGCATTTT
TRBJ1-5 | TRBD1 | . | TRBV9 | CASSATGGNQPQHF | TGTGCCAGCAGCGCCACAGGGGGCAATCAGCCCCAGCATTTT
TRBJ1-1 | TRBD1 | . | TRBV11-2 | CASSFSWGTGNTEAFF | TGTGCCAGCAGCTTCTCCTGGGGGACAGGGAACACTGAAGCTTTCTTT
TRBJ1-5 | . | . | TRBV10-1 | CASRENRADNQPQHF | TGCGCCAGCAGGGAGAACCGGGCCGACAATCAGCCCCAGCATTTT
TRBJ2-7 | . | . | TRBV6-5 | CASIIGPAQGEQYF | TGTGCCAGCATCATAGGGCCCGCCCAAGGCGAGCAGTACTTC
TRBJ2-3 | TRBD2 | . | TRBV7-2 | CASSYVAGAITSSTDTQYF | TGTGCCAGCAGCTACGTAGCGGGGGCGATAACCTCTAGCACAGATACGCAGTATTTT
TRBJ2-2 | . | . | TRBV7-7 | CASSFGAMNTGELFF | TGTGCCAGCAGCTTTGGGGCCATGAACACCGGGGAGCTGTTTTTT
TRBJ2-7 | . | . | TRBV5-4 | CASSPSSGLAYEQYF | TGTGCCAGCAGCCCTTCGAGTGGGCTGGCCTACGAGCAGTACTTC
TRBJ2-7 | . | . | TRBV30 | CAWGAGGLTYEQYF | TGTGCCTGGGGGGCAGGCGGTTTAACCTACGAGCAGTACTTC
TRBJ2-3 | . | once | TRBV7-2 | CATRVQVGGATDTQYF | TGTGCCACGCGCGTGCAGGTGGGGGGGGCCACAGATACGCAGTATTTT
TRBJ1-1 | . | . | TRBV18 | CASSPAQGIGEAFF | TGTGCCAGCTCACCCGCCCAGGGGATAGGTGAAGCTTTCTTT
TRBJ1-1 | . | . | TRBV15 | CATSRVRQPSAFF | TGTGCCACCAGCAGAGTCAGGCAACCCTCAGCTTTCTTT
TRBJ1-1 | . | . | TRBV29-1 | CSVERQGAEAFF | TGCAGCGTTGAAAGGCAGGGCGCTGAAGCTTTCTTT
TRBJ2-3 | . | . | TRBV7-3 | CASSSLAGEDTQYF | TGTGCCAGCAGCTCACTCGCGGGTGAGGATACGCAGTATTTT
TRBJ2-4 | . | . | TRBV28 | CASSLGLAKNIQYF | TGTGCCAGCAGTTTAGGGCTAGCCAAAAACATTCAGTACTTC
TRBJ2-1 | TRBD2 | . | TRBV5-4 | CASSLSGGPSYNEQFF | TGTGCCAGCAGCTTGAGCGGGGGCCCATCCTACAATGAGCAGTTCTTC
TRBJ1-2 | . | . | TRBV30 | CAATWGGSGYGYTF | TGTGCCGCTACGTGGGGGGGCAGTGGCTATGGCTACACCTTC
TRBJ2-2 | . | . | TRBV9 | CASNRVIAGELFF | TGTGCCAGCAACAGGGTGATTGCCGGGGAGCTGTTTTTT
TRBJ2-2 | TRBD2 | . | TRBV7-2 | CASSLAGGMNTGELFF | TGTGCCAGCAGCTTAGCGGGGGGGATGAACACCGGGGAGCTGTTTTTT